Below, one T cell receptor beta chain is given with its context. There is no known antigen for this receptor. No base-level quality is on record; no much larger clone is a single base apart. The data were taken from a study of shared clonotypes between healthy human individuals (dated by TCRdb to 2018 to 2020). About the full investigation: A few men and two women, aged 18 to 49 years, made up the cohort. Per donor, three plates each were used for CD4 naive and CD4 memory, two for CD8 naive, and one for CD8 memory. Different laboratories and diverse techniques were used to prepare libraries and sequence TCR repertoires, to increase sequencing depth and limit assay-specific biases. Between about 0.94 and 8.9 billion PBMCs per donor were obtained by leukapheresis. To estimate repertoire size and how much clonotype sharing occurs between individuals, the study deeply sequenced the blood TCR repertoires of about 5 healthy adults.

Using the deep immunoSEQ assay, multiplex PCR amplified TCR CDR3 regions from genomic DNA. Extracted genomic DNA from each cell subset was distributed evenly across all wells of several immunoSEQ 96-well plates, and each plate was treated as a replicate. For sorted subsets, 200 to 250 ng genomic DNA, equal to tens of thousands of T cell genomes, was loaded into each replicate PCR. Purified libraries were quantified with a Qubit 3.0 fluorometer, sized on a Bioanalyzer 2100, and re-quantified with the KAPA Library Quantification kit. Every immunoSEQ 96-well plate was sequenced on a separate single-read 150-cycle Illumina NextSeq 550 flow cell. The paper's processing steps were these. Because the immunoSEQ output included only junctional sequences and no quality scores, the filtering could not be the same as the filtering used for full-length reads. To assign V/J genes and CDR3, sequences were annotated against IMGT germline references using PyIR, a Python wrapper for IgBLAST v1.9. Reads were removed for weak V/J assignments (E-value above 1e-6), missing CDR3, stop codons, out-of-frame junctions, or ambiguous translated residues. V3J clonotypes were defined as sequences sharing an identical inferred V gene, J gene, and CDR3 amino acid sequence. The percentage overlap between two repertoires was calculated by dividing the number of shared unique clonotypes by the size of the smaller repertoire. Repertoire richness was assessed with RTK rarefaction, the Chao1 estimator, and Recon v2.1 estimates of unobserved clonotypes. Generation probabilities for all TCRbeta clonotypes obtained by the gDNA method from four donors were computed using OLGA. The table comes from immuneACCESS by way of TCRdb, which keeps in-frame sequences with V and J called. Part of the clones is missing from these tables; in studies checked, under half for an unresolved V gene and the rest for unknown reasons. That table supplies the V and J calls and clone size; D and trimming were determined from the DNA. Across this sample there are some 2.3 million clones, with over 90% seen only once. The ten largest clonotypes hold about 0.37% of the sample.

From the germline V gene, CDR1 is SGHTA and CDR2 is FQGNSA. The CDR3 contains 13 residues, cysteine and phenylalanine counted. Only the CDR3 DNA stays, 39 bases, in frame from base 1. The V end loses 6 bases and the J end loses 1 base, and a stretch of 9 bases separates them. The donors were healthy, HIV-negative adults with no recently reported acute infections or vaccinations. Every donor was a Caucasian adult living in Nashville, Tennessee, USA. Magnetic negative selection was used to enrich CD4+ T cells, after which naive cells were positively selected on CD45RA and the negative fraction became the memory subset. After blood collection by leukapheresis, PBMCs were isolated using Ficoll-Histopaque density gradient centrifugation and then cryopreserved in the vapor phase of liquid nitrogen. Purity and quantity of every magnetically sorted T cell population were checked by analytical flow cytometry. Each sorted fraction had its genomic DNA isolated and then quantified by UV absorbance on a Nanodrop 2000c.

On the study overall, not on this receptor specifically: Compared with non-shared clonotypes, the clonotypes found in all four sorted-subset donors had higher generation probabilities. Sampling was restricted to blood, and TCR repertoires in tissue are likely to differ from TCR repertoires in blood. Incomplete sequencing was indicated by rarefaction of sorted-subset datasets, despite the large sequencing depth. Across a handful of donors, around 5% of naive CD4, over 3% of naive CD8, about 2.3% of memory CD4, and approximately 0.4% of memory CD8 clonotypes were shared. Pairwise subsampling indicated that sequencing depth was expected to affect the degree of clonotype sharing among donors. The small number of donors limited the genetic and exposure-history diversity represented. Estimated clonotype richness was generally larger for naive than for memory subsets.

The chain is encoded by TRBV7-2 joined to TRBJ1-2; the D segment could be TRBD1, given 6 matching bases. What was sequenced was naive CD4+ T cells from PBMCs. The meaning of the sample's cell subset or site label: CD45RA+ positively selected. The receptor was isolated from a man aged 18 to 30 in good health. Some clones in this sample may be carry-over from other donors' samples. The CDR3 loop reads CASSRQVNYGYTF. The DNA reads TGTGCCAGCAGTCGACAGGTTAACTATGGCTACACCTTC.